One and the same sample provided the 30 T cell receptor beta chains below, sequenced in a study of T cells after yellow fever vaccination. TCRdb passed the 5' RACE reads through MiXCR, listing each CDR3 protein once. This sample has 300,000 or so distinct CDR3 sequences; about an eighth occur once, and the top ten carry around 0.49%. The input for sequencing was CD4+ T cells sorted from PBMCs, taken 45 days after the yellow fever booster vaccination. The receptor source for this set is a man in his thirties or forties who received the YFV17D yellow fever vaccine.

V gene TRBV2 combines with J gene TRBJ2-3; the D gene is possibly TRBD1 (6 bases). The CDR3 totals 14 residues. From germline, CDR1 is SNHLY and CDR2 FYNNEI. Trimming took 6 bases from V and 5 from J, leaving 15 bases between them. For the CDR3, the DNA is TGTGCCAGCAGCCTGTGGACAGCAGGAGATACGCAGTATTTT. Translated, it gives CASSLWTAGDTQYF.

Remarks on this clonotype: A much larger clonotype is one base distant, so this may be a read error. The J gene is TRBJ1-1, the V gene TRBV7-2; D unclear. Germline V gives CDR1 SGHTA, CDR2 FQGNSA. Trimming stripped 8 bases from V and 0 bases from J, with 10 bases between. The CDR3 is 13 amino acids. In DNA form, the CDR3 reads TGTGCCAGCCGGGAGAGCATGAACACTGAAGCTTTCTTT. Residues: CASRESMNTEAFF.

The chain employs TRBV5-1 and TRBJ2-7, with 9 bases that match TRBD2. Germline values: CDR1 SGHRS, CDR2 YFSETQ. The CDR3 extends over 14 amino acids. Trimming cost V 0 bases and J 2 bases; bases outside gene matches: 0. The CDR3 DNA sequence: TGCGCCAGCAGCTTGGAGCGGGAGGCCTACGAGCAGTACTTC. It encodes CASSLEREAYEQYF.

The sample holds many counts of this clonotype. J is TRBJ2-7 and V is TRBV5-1, with 10 bases matching TRBD1. The CDR3 consists of 15 residues. The junction had 6 bases not matched to a gene; V was cut back by 4 bases and J by 2 bases. Germline V lookup: CDR1 SGHRS, CDR2 YFSETQ. The CDR3, as DNA: TGCGCCAGCAGCGAAGGGACAGGGGATCCCTACGAGCAGTACTTC. This gives the protein CASSEGTGDPYEQYF.

This clonotype was counted a few times. The rearrangement joins TRBV12-3 or TRBV12-4 to TRBJ1-1, with TRBD1 matching over 10 bases. The V gene end was trimmed by 4 bases and the J gene end by 1 base; junction bases not matched to a gene: 6. This CDR3 is built from 16 residues. The CDR3 DNA reads TGTGCCAGCAGTTCGGGACAGGGGCCCACGAACACTGAAGCTTTCTTT. It specifies CASSSGQGPTNTEAFF.

The genes are TRBV10-3 and TRBJ2-5; D is unclear. The germline CDR1 and CDR2 sequences are ENHRY and SYGVKD. This CDR3 has 14 amino acids. V lost 0 bases and J 5 bases, leaving 10 bases between the germline ends. Here the CDR3 reads CAISESKASETQYF. The CDR3 DNA reads as TGTGCCATCAGTGAGTCGAAAGCCTCGGAGACCCAGTACTTC.

Only a few counts were recorded for this clonotype. The chain carries TRBV5-1 and TRBJ2-3; D ambiguous. Germline V gene lookup returns CDR1 SGHRS and CDR2 YFSETQ. Trimming pared 0 bases from V and 4 bases from J, leaving 12 bases between. CDR3 length equals 15 residues. The CDR3 protein is CASSLGTLVADTQYF. For the CDR3, the DNA is TGCGCCAGCAGCTTGGGGACCCTTGTGGCAGATACGCAGTATTTT.

The V and J genes are TRBV10-3 and TRBJ2-7, with TRBD2 matching over 11 bases. Germline CDR1 reads ENHRY; CDR2 reads SYGVKD. CDR3 length equals 14 residues. The V segment lost 7 bases and the J segment 5 bases; nucleotides outside the gene matches: 7. The CDR3 DNA reads TGTGCCATCATGGTGACTAGCGGGACAAACGAGCAGTACTTC. It specifies CAIMVTSGTNEQYF.

The chain couples TRBV6-1 to TRBJ2-3; possibly TRBD1 for D (6 bases). V was cut by 6 bases and J by 0 bases, with 13 bases left in between. Germline V CDR1 and CDR2: MNHNS, SASEGT. The CDR3 spans 15 residues. The DNA of the CDR3 is TGTGCCAGCAGCCGCCTTGGACAGAGCACAGATACGCAGTATTTT. The encoded protein is CASSRLGQSTDTQYF.

The chain recombines TRBV7-2 with TRBJ2-7, with 11 bases fitting TRBD2. Germline lookup yields CDR1 SGHTA and CDR2 FQGNSA. The length of the CDR3 is 16 residues. V lost 0 bases to trimming and J lost 3 bases; unmatched junction nucleotides: 4. CDR3 protein: CASSLAGLAVRYEQYF. The CDR3 nucleotides read TGTGCCAGCAGCTTAGCGGGACTAGCGGTTCGCTACGAGCAGTACTTC.

J is TRBJ2-2 and V is TRBV24-1, with D uncertain. The CDR3 is made up of 15 amino acids. The germline gives CDR1 KGHDR, CDR2 SFDVKD. Trimming cost V 7 bases and J 6 bases, with 17 bases left between them. The CDR3 region has the DNA TGTGCCACCAGCGCGACACCAGCCCGCGCCGGGGAGCTGTTTTTT. This sequence encodes CATSATPARAGELFF.

This clonotype has just a few counts. This chain uses TRBV6-5 with TRBJ2-1, with D possibly TRBD1 on 5 matching bases. The germline V and J ends were trimmed by 4 bases and 0 bases, with 13 bases remaining between them. This CDR3 has 16 amino acids. Germline-derived CDR1 and CDR2 are MNHEY and SVGAGI. The CDR3 region has the DNA TGTGCCAGCAGTTTCCAGGGCCCGGACTCCTACAATGAGCAGTTCTTC. Encoded protein: CASSFQGPDSYNEQFF.

V usage is TRBV20-1 and J usage is TRBJ1-5; D is possibly TRBD1 (6 bases). V lost 5 bases, J lost 7 bases, and 15 bases lay in between. This CDR3 contains 13 residues. CDR1 and CDR2 from the germline V gene are DFQATT and SNEGSKA (reference sequence). DNA of the CDR3: TGCAGTGCTCCCAGGGGACTGGGCCAGCCCCAGCATTTT. This codes for CSAPRGLGQPQHF.

At least ten counts were recorded for this clonotype. The rearrangement uses TRBV6-5 and TRBJ1-4; D is perhaps TRBD1 (6 bases). The CDR3 totals 14 residues. V lost 4 bases to trimming and J lost 8 bases, with 14 bases between them. The germline gives CDR1 MNHEY, CDR2 SVGAGI. CDR3 nucleotide sequence: TGTGCCAGCAGTTCCCCCCAACAGGGCGAAAAACTGTTTTTT. Residues: CASSSPQQGEKLFF.

The V call is TRBV10-3, the J call TRBJ2-2; 7 nucleotides agree with TRBD1. Germline V gene lookup returns CDR1 ENHRY and CDR2 SYGVKD. The CDR3 has 14 amino acids. With V trimmed by 7 bases and J by 4 bases, 6 bases remained unmatched. The CDR3 DNA reads as TGTGCCATCAACGGACAGGTCGGCACCGGGGAGCTGTTTTTT. Translating it yields CAINGQVGTGELFF.

The chain joins TRBV28 to TRBJ2-7; 10 bases agree with TRBD2. Germline V CDR1 and CDR2: MDHEN, SYDVKM. The CDR3 runs to 15 residues. The ends lost 4 bases at V and 3 bases at J; junction bases unmatched: 6. For the CDR3, the DNA is TGTGCCAGCAGTTACGGGACTAGCGTAAACTACGAGCAGTACTTC. Its protein product is CASSYGTSVNYEQYF.

A few counts support this clonotype. The chain is built from TRBV5-5 and TRBJ1-2, with D unresolved. The CDR3 runs to 12 residues. Germline CDR1 and CDR2: SGHKS and YYEKEE (reference sequence). Trimming removed 4 bases from V and 7 bases from J, with 11 bases in between. The DNA for the CDR3 is TGTGCCAGCAGCCCTGACTGGGGTGGCTACACCTTC. Its protein product is CASSPDWGGYTF. The variable domain in full, completed from reference TRBV5-5 and TRBJ1-2, reads DAGVTQSPTHLIKTRGQQVTLRCSPISGHKSVSWYQQVLGQGPQFIFQYYEKEERGRGNFPDRFSARQFPNYSSELNVNALLLGDSALYLCASSPDWGGYTFGSGTRLTVV.

The V and J genes are TRBV20-1 and TRBJ2-5, with D unclear. The CDR3 sequence is 13 residues long. V was clipped by 0 bases and J by 4 bases, with 9 bases between them. Germline CDR1 and CDR2: DFQATT and SNEGSKA (reference sequence). Here the CDR3 reads CSARDQRLETQYF. The CDR3 DNA is TGCAGTGCTAGAGACCAGAGACTAGAGACCCAGTACTTC.

This clonotype was found a few times. The CDR3, as DNA: TGCAGTGCCACCAGCGGAAACACAGATACGCAGTATTTT. Its protein is CSATSGNTDTQYF. This chain connects TRBV20-1 to TRBJ2-3; a weak D match, TRBD2 (5 bases). Germline-derived CDR1 and CDR2 are DFQATT and SNEGSKA (reference sequence). Trimming took off 6 bases at V and 2 bases at J, with 12 bases between the two ends. CDR3 length equals 13 residues.

This clonotype was recorded a few times. The CDR3 region has the DNA TGTGCCAGCACGTGGGCCATGAACACTGAAGCTTTCTTT. This gives the protein CASTWAMNTEAFF. The chain is built from TRBV12-3 or TRBV12-4 and TRBJ1-1; D unresolved. The CDR3 has 13 residues. V was pared by 7 bases and J by 0 bases, with 9 bases between.

This clonotype was counted only a few times. The V gene is TRBV20-1, the J gene TRBJ2-5, with 11 bases fitting TRBD2. Trimming at V came to 0 bases and at J to 4 bases, leaving 4 bases not matched to a gene. Germline V gene lookup returns CDR1 DFQATT and CDR2 SNEGSKA (reference sequence). This CDR3 has 15 amino acids. Here the CDR3 DNA reads TGCAGTGCTAGAGATCCAGGACTAGCGGGAGAGACCCAGTACTTC. Its translation: CSARDPGLAGETQYF.

This clonotype has a handful of counts. The V and J genes are TRBV29-1 and TRBJ2-1; unclear D gene. Per the germline V gene, CDR1 is SQVTM and CDR2 is ANQGSEA. Trimming left V 0 bases short and J 8 bases short, with 8 bases between. This CDR3 has 12 residues. The CDR3 spells CSVEDPPYEQFF. CDR3 sequence (DNA): TGCAGCGTTGAAGATCCCCCGTATGAGCAGTTCTTC.

V gene TRBV7-2 combines with J gene TRBJ2-3, with TRBD2 as a possible D gene (5 bases). Germline CDR1 and CDR2: SGHTA and FQGNSA. V lost 4 bases and J lost 4, with 6 bases in between. CDR3 length: 12 amino acids. CDR3 loop: CASSSGSDTQYF. The CDR3 coding sequence is TGTGCCAGCAGCTCGGGATCAGATACGCAGTATTTT. The full variable domain, in which reference TRBV7-2 and TRBJ2-3 provide the parts outside the CDR3, is GAGVSQSPSNKVTEKGKDVELRCDPISGHTALYWYRQSLGQGLEFLIYFQGNSAPDKSGLPSDRFSAERTGGSVSTLTIQRTQQEDSAVYLCASSSGSDTQYFGPGTRLTVL.

This clonotype was seen more than once but under ten times. The chain links TRBV6-2 or TRBV6-3 to TRBJ2-3, with 7 bases that match TRBD2. Germline CDR1 reads MNHEY; CDR2 reads SVGEGT. The CDR3 has 15 amino acids. V dropped 4 bases and J dropped 3; count of bases not matched to a gene: 7. This CDR3 is CASSWSGTKTDTQYF. CDR3 bases: TGTGCCAGCAGTTGGTCCGGGACTAAGACAGATACGCAGTATTTT.

This clonotype was counted a few times. The chain is built from TRBV11-2 and TRBJ2-1; possibly TRBD1 or TRBD2 for D (5 bases each). CDR1 SGHAT and CDR2 FQNNGV come from the germline V gene. The ends were cut back, 3 bases at V and 9 bases at J, with 21 bases in the middle. CDR3 length: 16 amino acids. The CDR3 spells CASSFFRGRDLGEQFF. CDR3 in DNA: TGTGCCAGCAGCTTTTTTAGGGGACGGGACCTAGGTGAGCAGTTCTTC.

CDR3 protein: CASSQDDNGYTF. The CDR3 nucleotides are TGTGCCAGCAGCCAAGATGATAATGGCTACACCTTC. The J gene is TRBJ1-2, the V gene TRBV3-1; D ambiguous. The germline CDR1 and CDR2 sequences are LGHDT and YNNKEL (reference sequence). CDR3 size: 12 residues. Trimming removed 0 bases at V and 6 bases at J, with 5 bases between.

The V gene is TRBV28, the J gene TRBJ2-7; D gene ambiguous. Trimming removed 1 base from V and 12 bases from J, with 19 bases in between. CDR3 length: 14 residues. Per germline, CDR1 MDHEN and CDR2 SYDVKM. The chain's CDR3 is CASSLFSDPPKPYF. CDR3 nucleotides: TGTGCCAGCAGTTTATTTTCGGACCCTCCTAAGCCGTACTTC.

This clonotype was recorded a few times. The junction and the germline gene differ at one end; a read error may be behind it. The J gene is TRBJ1-1, the V gene TRBV12-3 or TRBV12-4, with a tentative D call TRBD1 (5 bases). This CDR3 has 14 residues. CDR3: CASHVTGNLASRGF. CDR3 nucleotides: TGTGCCAGCCACGTCACAGGAAATTTGGCGTCGAGAGGATTT.

This clonotype was observed a handful of times. This chain joins TRBV25-1 and TRBJ2-1; TRBD1 aligns across 11 bases. The trim removed 8 bases at V and 12 bases at J, leaving 15 bases unmatched. Germline V gene sequence: CDR1 MGHDK, CDR2 SYGVNS. This CDR3 region has 15 residues. CDR3 residues: CASAKGDRGVQGQFF. The CDR3 nucleotides read TGTGCCAGCGCAAAGGGGGACAGGGGGGTTCAAGGGCAGTTCTTC. The variable domain in full, completed from reference TRBV25-1 and TRBJ2-1, reads EADIYQTPRYLVIGTGKKITLECSQTMGHDKMYWYQQDPGMELHLIHYSYGVNSTEKGDLSSESTVSRIRTEHFPLTLESARPSHTSQYLCASAKGDRGVQGQFFGPGTRLTVL.

This clonotype has a handful of counts. The chain combines TRBV3-1 with TRBJ2-3; TRBD2 is a possible D gene (5 bases). This CDR3 contains 14 residues. The germline CDR1 and CDR2 sequences are LGHDT and YNNKEL (reference sequence). The germline V and J ends were trimmed by 6 bases and 1 base, with 11 bases remaining between them. This CDR3 reads CASSPTRGTDTQYF. CDR3 bases: TGTGCCAGCAGTCCAACGCGGGGCACAGATACGCAGTATTTT.